This TCR beta chain came from a study of shared clonotypes between healthy human individuals. About the research overall: CD4 naive cells filled three plates per donor, CD4 memory three, CD8 naive two and CD8 memory one. General study results and limits: Estimated richness was generally greater in naive than memory subsets. Among four donors, roughly 5% of naive CD4 clonotypes were found in common.

As concerns this clone: Antigen specificity is unknown.

Authors' data handling: Sequence data from immunoSEQ were junction-only and lacked quality scores; consequently, filtering differed. Sequenced by immunoSEQ multiplex PCR; TCRdb stores in-frame clones only, minus some. Clonal size and the V and J genes are those of that table, whereas D and trimming came from the DNA. The table lists roughly 520,000 clones, roughly 95% of them singletons. This CDR3 comprises 14 residues. Per the germline V gene, CDR1 is MGHRA and CDR2 is YSYEKL. V dropped 2 bases and J dropped 2 bases, with 8 bases sitting between them. The clonotype originates from a young woman in good health. The chain links TRBV4-1 to TRBJ2-3, with a possible D match to TRBD2 (6 bases). Material for sequencing was naive CD4+ T cells sorted from blood. The subset: CD45RA+ positively selected. CDR3 bases: TGCGCCAGCAGCCAAAGCGGGTCCACAGATACGCAGTATTTT. Its protein product is CASSQSGSTDTQYF.